The 12 T cell receptor beta chains in this list originate from one sample, sequenced in a study of technical replicates of blood from a handful of donors. The assay was immunoSEQ multiplex PCR, and TCRdb's table has in-frame clones only and misses some. The table lists tens of thousands of clones, 85% to 95% of them singletons, with around 0.24% in the top ten. The material sequenced was T cells isolated from PBMCs. The receptors stem from a human donor in good health.

V is TRBV21-1 and J is TRBJ2-2; the table names TRBD2, a call not compared with the DNA. TRBV21-1 is given as a pseudogene. The CDR3 spans 19 residues. DNA of the CDR3: TGTGCCAGCAGCCCCGACGGACTAGCGGGCAAAAGAAACACCGGGGAGCTGTTTTTT. Residues: CASSPDGLAGKRNTGELFF.

This clone showed up just a few times. This chain joins TRBV5-1 and TRBJ1-2; D is unclear. V lost 4 bases to trimming and J lost 14 bases, with 21 bases between them. The length of the CDR3 is 13 residues. CDR1 is SGHRS and CDR2 is YFSETQ in the germline V gene. Here the CDR3 reads CASSLTDGEEQTF. The DNA of the CDR3 is TGCGCCAGCAGCCTAACCGACGGGGAAGAACAGACCTTC.

This sequence joins TRBV5-1 and TRBJ1-1; maybe TRBD1 (5 bases). The germline V and J ends were trimmed by 2 bases and 1 base, with 12 bases remaining between them. Germline CDR1 reads SGHRS; CDR2 reads YFSETQ. The CDR3 extends over 15 amino acids. Here the CDR3 reads CASSFQGLANTEAFF. CDR3 bases: TGCGCCAGCAGCTTCCAGGGTCTGGCGAACACTGAAGCTTTCTTT.

This clone came up once. This sequence joins TRBV28 and TRBJ2-7, with 7 nucleotides matching TRBD1. The germline gives CDR1 MDHEN, CDR2 SYDVKM. The CDR3 consists of 15 residues. J gave up 1 base and V 6 bases, and 9 bases lay outside the gene matches. CDR3 residues: CASRLPQGRSYEQYF. As DNA, the CDR3 is TGTGCCAGCAGACTCCCACAGGGGCGGTCCTACGAGCAGTACTTC.

The rearrangement joins TRBV2 to TRBJ2-7; D unresolved. This CDR3 has 11 amino acids. In germline, CDR1 is SNHLY, CDR2 FYNNEI. Trimming took 4 bases from V and 3 from J, leaving 4 bases between them. CDR3 coding DNA: TGTGCCAGCAGTGCCATCTACGAGCAGTACTTC. Residues: CASSAIYEQYF. Based on the CDR3 plus reference TRBV2 and TRBJ2-7, the full variable domain is EPEVTQTPSHQVTQMGQEVILRCVPISNHLYFYWYRQILGQKVEFLVSFYNNEISEKSEIFDDQFSVERPDGSNFTLKIRSTKLEDSAMYFCASSAIYEQYFGPGTRLTVT.

The chain links TRBV7-8 to TRBJ2-7, with TRBD2 matching 10 bases. The CDR3 length is 17 residues. V trimming: 3 bases; J trimming: 1 base; junction bases outside the gene matches: 9. Germline V gives CDR1 SGHVS, CDR2 FQNEAQ. This CDR3 is CASSFTSSGSDSYEQYF. The CDR3 DNA reads TGTGCCAGCAGCTTCACATCTAGCGGGAGTGATTCCTACGAGCAGTACTTC.

The chain employs TRBV7-9 and TRBJ1-1, with a possible D match to TRBD1 (6 bases). The length of the CDR3 is 14 residues. Trimming left V 1 base short and J 4 bases short, with 10 bases between. Germline CDR1 is SEHNR and CDR2 is FQNEAQ (reference sequence). CDR3 sequence reads: CASSLEGGGTEAFF. CDR3 DNA sequence: TGTGCCAGCAGCTTAGAGGGAGGGGGCACTGAAGCTTTCTTT.

The V and J genes are TRBV7-9 and TRBJ2-7; D not certain. This CDR3 spans 15 amino acids. Per the germline V gene, CDR1 is SEHNR and CDR2 is FQNEAQ (reference sequence). Trimming stripped 0 bases from V and 3 bases from J, with 12 bases between. The CDR3 DNA reads TGTGCCAGCAGCTTAGCGCATGGTCTAATCTACGAGCAGTACTTC. Translating it yields CASSLAHGLIYEQYF.

The chain links TRBV2 to TRBJ2-1; 13 nucleotides line up with TRBD2. Per the germline V gene, CDR1 is SNHLY and CDR2 is FYNNEI. This CDR3 is built from 14 residues. Trimming took 10 bases from V and 1 from J; bases not matched to a gene: 1. CDR3 in amino acids: CATGLAGSYNEQFF. The CDR3 DNA sequence: TGTGCCACGGGACTAGCGGGGTCCTACAATGAGCAGTTCTTC.

The chain joins TRBV2 to TRBJ1-1; 7 bases are shared with TRBD1. V gave up 3 bases and J gave up 8 bases; unmatched junction bases: 9. CDR3 length equals 14 residues. Germline CDR1 and CDR2: SNHLY and FYNNEI. The CDR3 loop reads CASSDQGLDREAFF. Here the CDR3 DNA reads TGTGCCAGCAGTGATCAGGGTTTGGACAGGGAAGCTTTCTTT.

The V and J genes are TRBV5-1 and TRBJ2-1; 10 nucleotides match TRBD2. The J segment lost 6 bases and the V segment lost 4 bases, leaving 4 bases of the junction unmatched. This CDR3 is 14 amino acids long. Per the germline V gene, CDR1 is SGHRS and CDR2 is YFSETQ. CDR3 loop: CASSLSGGANEQFF. In nucleotides, the CDR3 is TGCGCCAGCAGCCTAAGCGGGGGGGCCAATGAGCAGTTCTTC.

The rearrangement joins TRBV5-4 to TRBJ1-2, with 7 positions matching TRBD1. The CDR3 spans 13 residues. The V segment lost 3 bases and the J segment 7 bases; nucleotides outside the gene matches: 6. Germline values: CDR1 SGHNT, CDR2 YYREEE (reference sequence). CDR3 loop: CASSSDRVFGYTF. In DNA form, the CDR3 reads TGTGCCAGCAGCTCCGACAGGGTGTTTGGCTACACCTTC.